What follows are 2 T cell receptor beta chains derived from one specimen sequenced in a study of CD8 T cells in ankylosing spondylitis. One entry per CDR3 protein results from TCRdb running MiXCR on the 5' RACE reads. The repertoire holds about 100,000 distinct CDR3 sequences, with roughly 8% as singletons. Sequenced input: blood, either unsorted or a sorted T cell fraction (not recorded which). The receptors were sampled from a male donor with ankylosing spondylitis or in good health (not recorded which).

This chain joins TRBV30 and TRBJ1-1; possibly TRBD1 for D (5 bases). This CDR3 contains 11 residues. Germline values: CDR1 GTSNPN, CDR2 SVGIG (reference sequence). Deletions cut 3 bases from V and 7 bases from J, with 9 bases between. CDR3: CAWRKDSEAFF. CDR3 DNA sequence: TGTGCCTGGAGGAAAGACAGTGAAGCTTTCTTT.

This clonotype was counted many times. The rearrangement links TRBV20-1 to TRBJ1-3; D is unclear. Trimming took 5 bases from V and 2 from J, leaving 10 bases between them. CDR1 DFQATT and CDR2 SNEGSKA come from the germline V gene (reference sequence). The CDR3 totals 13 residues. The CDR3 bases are TGCAGTGCTTTACTCGGAACTGGAAACACCATATATTTT. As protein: CSALLGTGNTIYF.